The T cell receptor (beta chain) under discussion was sequenced for a study of identical twins. The CDR3 is 14 residues long. The germline V gene has CDR1 LNHNV and CDR2 YYDKDF (reference sequence). V trimming: 5 bases; J trimming: 8 bases; junction bases outside the gene matches: 7. Worth noting for this clonotype: What it binds is not known.

From the 5' RACE reads, TCRdb called clonotypes with MiXCR, one entry per CDR3 protein. The sample consists of 500,000 to 650,000 distinct CDR3 sequences, roughly 7.1% of them appearing once. The study, taken as a whole, reports: Cross-sectional statistics underpinned the conclusions; the same donors were not followed. The models gave estimates that fell short of the out-of-frame TCR alpha sharing seen in monozygotic twins. Cord blood beta clonotypes present at high abundance carried fewer insertions; no such pattern appeared in memory repertoires. Twins shared beta out-of-frame sequences in excess, but this excess was weaker.

These data also formed part of another study, on yellow fever vaccine responses in identical twins.

This TCR was sampled from a woman younger than 30 in good health. Sequencing input: PBMCs. The chain is built from TRBV15 and TRBJ2-1; 9 bases agree with TRBD2. The CDR3 nucleotides read TGTGCCACCAGCCGACTAGCGGCCAGGGATGAGCAGTTCTTC. Translated, it gives CATSRLAARDEQFF.